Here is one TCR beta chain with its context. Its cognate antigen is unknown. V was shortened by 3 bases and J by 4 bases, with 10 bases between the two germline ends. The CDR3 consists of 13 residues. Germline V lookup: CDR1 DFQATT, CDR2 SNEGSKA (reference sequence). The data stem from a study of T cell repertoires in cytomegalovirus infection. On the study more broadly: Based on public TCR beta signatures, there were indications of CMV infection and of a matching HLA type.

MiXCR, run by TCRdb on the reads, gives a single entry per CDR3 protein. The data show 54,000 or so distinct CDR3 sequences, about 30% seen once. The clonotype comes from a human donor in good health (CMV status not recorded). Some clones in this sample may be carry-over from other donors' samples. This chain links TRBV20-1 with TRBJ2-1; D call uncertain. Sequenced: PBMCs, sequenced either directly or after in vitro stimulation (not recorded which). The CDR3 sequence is CSARWKRYNEQFF. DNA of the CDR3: TGCAGTGCTAGGTGGAAACGTTACAATGAGCAGTTCTTC.